This T cell receptor (beta chain) originates from a study of blood T cell repertoires in COVID-19. Whole-study context: Whether acute or convalescent, the COVID-19 samples came from the United States, Italy and Spain. PBMCs, B-cell-depleted T cells, or T cells were the source of the cDNA or gDNA that made up the material.

The CDR3 spans 15 residues. Trimming cost V 7 bases and J 8 bases; bases outside gene matches: 11. Germline-derived CDR1 and CDR2 are ENHRY and SYGVKD. Followed over time, Seattle patients had been enrolled while infection was active. Original processing methods: For nucleated cells, counts were estimated from reference gene primer amplification. Repertoires were generated with immunoSEQ multiplex PCR, while TCRdb's copy carries only in-frame clones and drops some. D and trimming come from the DNA, and the V and J calls and clone size come from that table. This table has about 68,000 clones, 90% to 95% appearing once.

The TCR originated in a man aged 40-49 years with COVID-19, enrolled during active disease. This chain joins TRBV10-3 and TRBJ2-4; 10 bases fit TRBD1. Material: peripheral blood. CDR3 DNA: TGTGCCATCAAAGCCGGGACAGGGGTCGGTGACATTCAGTACTTC. Residues: CAIKAGTGVGDIQYF.